This entry lists 6 T cell receptor beta chains sequenced from one sample in a study of T cells in Graves' hyperthyroidism and ophthalmopathy. Authors of the study amplified TCR beta CDR3 regions from RNA transcripts. First-round RT-PCR of the TCR CDR3 relied on the HTBI primer set. TCRdb called the multiplex PCR reads again in MiXCR, with one record for every CDR3 protein. The repertoire holds about 600,000 distinct CDR3 sequences, with 16% as singletons. The specimen sequenced was blood. The receptor source for this set is a woman aged 40 to 55 with Graves' ophthalmopathy.

Note on this clonotype: The CDR3 carries no conserved terminal phenylalanine or tryptophan, so it likely arises from a read error. CDR3 protein: CASSLGPTYQETQYL. The DNA of the CDR3 is TGTGCCAGCAGCTTGGGACCGACGTACCAAGAGACCCAGTACCTC. This chain uses TRBV7-3 with TRBJ2-5, with D perhaps TRBD1 or TRBD2 (5 bases each). The ends were cut back, 3 bases at V and 0 bases at J, with 11 bases in the middle. The germline CDR1 and CDR2 sequences are SGHTA and FQGTGA. The CDR3 has 15 residues.

This clonotype was found many times. This chain connects TRBV28 to TRBJ1-1; D not resolved. The length of the CDR3 is 14 residues. With 8 bases removed from V and 3 bases from J, the gap between germline ends came to 16 bases. Germline V CDR1 and CDR2: MDHEN, SYDVKM. The CDR3 reads CASGEGERYTEAFF. CDR3 DNA: TGTGCCAGCGGCGAGGGTGAGAGGTACACTGAAGCTTTCTTT.

This clonotype has only one observation. The rearrangement links TRBV4-2 to TRBJ2-5, with 11 bases identical to TRBD2. Gene TRBJ2-1 matches the end of the DNA better, so the J call may be wrong. The germline V gene has CDR1 LGHNA and CDR2 YNFKEQ. This CDR3 contains 17 residues. The chain's CDR3 is CASSQDLAGGGAETQFF. The CDR3 nucleotides are TGTGCCAGCAGCCAAGACCTAGCGGGAGGAGGGGCAGAGACCCAGTTCTTC.

The chain combines TRBV28 with TRBJ1-3; no clear D. CDR3 length equals 17 residues. Germline-derived CDR1 and CDR2 are MDHEN and SYDVKM. V dropped 6 bases and J dropped 0 bases, with 18 bases sitting between them. CDR3 sequence: CASRTNVAGRSGNTIYF. The DNA for the CDR3 is TGTGCCAGCAGGACAAACGTGGCTGGCCGCTCTGGAAACACCATATATTTT.

CDR3 DNA sequence: TGTGCCAGCAGCTTACGAAGGGGGTATAATGAAAAACTGTTTTTT. Its protein product is CASSLRRGYNEKLFF. The chain employs TRBV7-2 and TRBJ1-4; possibly TRBD1 for D (6 bases). The CDR3 has 15 residues. Germline V gene sequence: CDR1 SGHTA, CDR2 FQGNSA. Trimming removed 2 bases from V and 4 bases from J, with 11 bases in between.

This chain uses TRBV15 with TRBJ2-1, with 11 bases aligning to TRBD1. CDR3 size: 15 residues. CDR1 and CDR2 (germline): LNHNV, YYDKDF (reference sequence). J lost 7 bases, V lost 3 bases, and 5 bases had no gene match. For the CDR3, the DNA is TGTGCCACCAGCAGGGAGGACAGGGGGCGAAATGAGCAGTTCTTC. It specifies CATSREDRGRNEQFF.